A selection of T cell receptor beta chains follows, all from one sample in a study of neurological immune-mediated disorders. In TCRdb, the 5' RACE reads were re-called with MiXCR into one record per CDR3 protein. This sample yields 53,000 or so distinct CDR3 sequences, of which 7% to 10% are seen a single time; under 2.5% belongs to the top ten. The sample was PBMCs. These receptors all stem from a woman aged 40 to 50 in good health. CDR3s include the opening cysteine and the closing phenylalanine or tryptophan. D genes are given only for firm matches. Part of the rows lack a size; the others show once, few, many or a class for expanded clones.

d_call | clone_size | j_call | v_call | cdr3_nt | cdr3_aa
TRBD2 | many | TRBJ2-3 | TRBV20-1 | TGCAGTGCTCCCCGGAGATGGTTAGCGGGACGGCCTAGCACAGATACGCAGTATTTT | CSAPRRWLAGRPSTDTQYF
NA | NA | TRBJ1-5 | TRBV12-3/TRBV12-4 | TGTGCCAGCAGTTTGGACGGCCAGGGTCATCAGCCCCAGCATTTT | CASSLDGQGHQPQHF
NA | many | TRBJ1-2 | TRBV15 | TGTGCCACCAGCAGAGGCCTATGGAGGGGTGGGGAGGCTAACTATGGCTACACCTTC | CATSRGLWRGGEANYGYTF
NA | many | TRBJ2-7 | TRBV2 | TGTGCCAGCAGTACGCTTCTGTTATCAGGGCACGAGCAGTACTTC | CASSTLLLSGHEQYF
NA | many | TRBJ2-7 | TRBV10-3 | TGTGCCATCATGCCACAGGGCTATTCCTACGAGCAGTACTTC | CAIMPQGYSYEQYF
NA | many | TRBJ2-7 | TRBV5-1 | TGCGCCAGCAGCTTGGATCGACAGAGACCCCGCGAGCAGTACTTC | CASSLDRQRPREQYF
NA | NA | TRBJ2-3 | TRBV20-1 | TGCAGTGCTGGCTCCGCGGGGAGAACAGATACGCAGTATTTT | CSAGSAGRTDTQYF
NA | many | TRBJ1-4 | TRBV7-8 | TGTGCCAGCAGCAATAGACAGGCAACTAATGAAAAACTGTTTTTT | CASSNRQATNEKLFF
NA | many | TRBJ2-7 | TRBV9 | TGTGCCAGCAGCTCCCGACAGGCTGGCGAGCAGTACTTC | CASSSRQAGEQYF
TRBD1 | many | TRBJ1-2 | TRBV27 | TGTGCCAGCAGTTTGTCAGGGGGCGAGGGAGCTAACTATGGCTACACCTTC | CASSLSGGEGANYGYTF
NA | many | TRBJ1-2 | TRBV10-3 | TGTGCCATCAGTGAGTCCCAGGGAGGCTACACCTTC | CAISESQGGYTF
TRBD2 | few | TRBJ2-1 | TRBV18 | TGTGCCAGCTCACCACGGCACATCGTCAATAGCGGGAGGGCACAGCATGAGCAGTTCTTC | CASSPRHIVNSGRAQHEQFF
NA | many | TRBJ2-1 | TRBV7-8 | TGTGCCAGCACCGACGACCGGGACCGATCCTACAATGAGCAGTTCTTC | CASTDDRDRSYNEQFF
TRBD1 | many | TRBJ2-7 | TRBV4-3 | TGCGCCAGCAGCCAAGACGACAGGGGATCCTACGAGCAGTACTTC | CASSQDDRGSYEQYF
NA | many | TRBJ2-3 | TRBV7-9 | TGTGCCAGCAGCCCGCCGGGTTCCTTATACACAGATACGCAGTATTTT | CASSPPGSLYTDTQYF
NA | many | TRBJ2-7 | TRBV21-1 | TGTGCCAGCAGCAACTCGGGACGGCCGTACGAGCAGTACTTC | CASSNSGRPYEQYF
NA | many | TRBJ2-2 | TRBV24-1 | TGTGCCACCAGTGATATCCGGGACCCCGGGGAGCTGTTTTTT | CATSDIRDPGELFF
NA | many | TRBJ1-1 | TRBV10-2 | TGCGCCAGCAGTGAGAATAGTGGGGCAGGAACTGAAGCTTTCTTT | CASSENSGAGTEAFF
NA | many | TRBJ2-3 | TRBV20-1 | TGCAGTGCTAGAGGACCATCCGTTAGGACAGATACGCAGTATTTT | CSARGPSVRTDTQYF
NA | many | TRBJ2-7 | TRBV11-3 | TGTGCCAGCAGCCCTAGAGCGGAACAGTCCTACGAGCAGTACTTC | CASSPRAEQSYEQYF
NA | many | TRBJ1-2 | TRBV5-1 | TGCGCCAGCAGCAGTGTTAACCCACTCTATGGCTACACCTTC | CASSSVNPLYGYTF
NA | many | TRBJ1-2 | TRBV20-1 | TGCAGTGCCCCTGACATAGGGCGGTATGGCTACACCTTC | CSAPDIGRYGYTF
TRBD2 | many | TRBJ2-3 | TRBV29-1 | TGCAGCGTCCCTGCGGGGGAAGATACGCAGTATTTT | CSVPAGEDTQYF
TRBD2 | many | TRBJ2-1 | TRBV5-1 | TGCGCCAGCAGCCCGCCCGGGACTAGCGGGTCAAATGAGCAGTTCTTC | CASSPPGTSGSNEQFF
NA | NA | TRBJ1-2 | TRBV14 | TGTGCCAGCAGCCAAGATCTCACCGGGCGTCATGGCTACACCTTC | CASSQDLTGRHGYTF
TRBD2 | once | TRBJ2-1 | TRBV7-3 | TGTGCCAACAGCGGACCCGGGACTAGCGGCCCGGGGGGTGAGCAGTTCTTC | CANSGPGTSGPGGEQFF
NA | many | TRBJ1-1 | TRBV6-2/TRBV6-3 | TGTGCCAGCAGTTGGCAGGGAGGAAGTGAAGCTTTCTTT | CASSWQGGSEAFF
NA | many | TRBJ1-6 | TRBV10-2 | TGCGCCAGCAGTCGACGGTATAATTCACCCCTCCACTTT | CASSRRYNSPLHF
NA | many | TRBJ1-4 | TRBV4-3 | TGCGCCAGCAGCCAGAGGGCCGGGGGAGAAAAACTGTTTTTT | CASSQRAGGEKLFF
NA | many | TRBJ1-1 | TRBV9 | TGTGCCAGCAGCGAGAGCGGGGGAACTGAAGCTTTCTTT | CASSESGGTEAFF